Below, one T cell receptor (beta chain) is given with its context. Its antigen remains unknown. This specimen comes from a study of siplizumab effects on memory and regulatory T cells. Some clones are missing from TCRdb's copy, which holds only in-frame ones; the method was immunoSEQ multiplex PCR. Of 65,000 to 85,000 clones in the sample, around 93% are singletons; the top ten hold 5%. Whole-study results and caveats: Only a minority of proliferating CD4+ or CD8+ clones had an assignable naive or memory phenotype, with roughly 80-96% lacking one. Memory T cells appeared less diverse than naive cells, which seemed to contribute substantially to alloresponse.

The clonotype comes from a human donor in good health. The sequencing sample was made of CD8+ T cells sorted from blood.

This chain's CDR3 is CASSVGQADGYTF. The CDR3 DNA is TGTGCCAGCAGCGTAGGGCAGGCTGATGGCTACACCTTC. This rearrangement joins TRBV9 to TRBJ1-2; the D is unclear. Germline V CDR1 and CDR2: SGDLS, YYNGEE. This CDR3 is built from 13 residues. V lost 0 bases, J lost 6 bases, and 9 bases lay in between.